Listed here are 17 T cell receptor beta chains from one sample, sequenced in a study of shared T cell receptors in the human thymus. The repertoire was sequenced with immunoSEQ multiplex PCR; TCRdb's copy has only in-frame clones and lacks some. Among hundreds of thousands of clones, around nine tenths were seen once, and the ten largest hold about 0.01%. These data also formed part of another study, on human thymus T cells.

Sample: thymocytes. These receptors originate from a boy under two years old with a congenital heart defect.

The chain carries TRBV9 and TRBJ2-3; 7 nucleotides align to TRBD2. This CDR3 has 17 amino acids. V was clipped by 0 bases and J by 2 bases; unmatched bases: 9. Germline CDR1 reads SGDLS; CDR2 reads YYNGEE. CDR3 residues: CASSVVGGRAYTDTQYF. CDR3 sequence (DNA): TGTGCCAGCAGCGTAGTCGGCGGGAGAGCCTACACAGATACGCAGTATTTT.

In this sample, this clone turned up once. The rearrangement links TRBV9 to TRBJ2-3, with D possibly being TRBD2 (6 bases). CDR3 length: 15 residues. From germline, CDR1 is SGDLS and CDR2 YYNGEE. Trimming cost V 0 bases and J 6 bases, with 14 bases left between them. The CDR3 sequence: CASSVAEGPGDTQYF. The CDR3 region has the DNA TGTGCCAGCAGCGTAGCGGAGGGGCCGGGGGATACGCAGTATTTT.

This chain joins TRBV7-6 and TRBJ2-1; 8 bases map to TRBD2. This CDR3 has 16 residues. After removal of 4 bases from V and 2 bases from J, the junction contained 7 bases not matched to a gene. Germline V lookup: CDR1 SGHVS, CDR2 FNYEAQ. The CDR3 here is CASSSGGGPPYNEQFF. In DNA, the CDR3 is TGTGCCAGCAGCTCCGGGGGGGGCCCCCCCTACAATGAGCAGTTCTTC.

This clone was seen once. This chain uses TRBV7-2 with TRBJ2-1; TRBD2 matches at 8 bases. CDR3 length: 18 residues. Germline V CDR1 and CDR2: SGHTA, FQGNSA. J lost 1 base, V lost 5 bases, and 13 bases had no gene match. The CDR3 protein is CASSKGQTSGGSYNEQFF. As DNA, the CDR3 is TGTGCCAGCAGCAAAGGGCAAACTAGCGGAGGGTCCTACAATGAGCAGTTCTTC. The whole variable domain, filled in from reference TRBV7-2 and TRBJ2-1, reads GAGVSQSPSNKVTEKGKDVELRCDPISGHTALYWYRQSLGQGLEFLIYFQGNSAPDKSGLPSDRFSAERTGGSVSTLTIQRTQQEDSAVYLCASSKGQTSGGSYNEQFFGPGTRLTVL.

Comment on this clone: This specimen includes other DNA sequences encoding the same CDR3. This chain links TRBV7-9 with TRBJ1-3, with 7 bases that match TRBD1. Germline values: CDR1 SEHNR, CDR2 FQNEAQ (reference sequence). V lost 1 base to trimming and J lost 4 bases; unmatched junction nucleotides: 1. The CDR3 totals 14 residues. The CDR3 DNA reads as TGTGCCAGCAGCTTAGGGACAGGCGGAAACACCATATATTTT. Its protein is CASSLGTGGNTIYF.

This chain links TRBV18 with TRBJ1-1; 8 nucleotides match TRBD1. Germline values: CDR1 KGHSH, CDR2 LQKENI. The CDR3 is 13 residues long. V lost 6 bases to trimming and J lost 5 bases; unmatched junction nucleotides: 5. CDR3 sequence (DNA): TGTGCCAGCTCCGAGGACAGGGTAACTGAAGCTTTCTTT. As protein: CASSEDRVTEAFF.

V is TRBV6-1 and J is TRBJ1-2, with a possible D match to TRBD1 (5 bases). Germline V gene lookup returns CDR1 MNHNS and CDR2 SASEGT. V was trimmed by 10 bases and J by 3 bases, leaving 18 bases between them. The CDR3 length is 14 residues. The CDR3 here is CATWEGEWYYGYTF. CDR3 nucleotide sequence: TGTGCCACCTGGGAAGGGGAATGGTACTATGGCTACACCTTC.

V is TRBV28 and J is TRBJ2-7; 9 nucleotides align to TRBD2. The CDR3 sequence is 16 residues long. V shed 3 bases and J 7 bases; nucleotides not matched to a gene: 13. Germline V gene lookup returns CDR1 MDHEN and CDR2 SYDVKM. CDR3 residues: CASSFYRREGRGEQYF. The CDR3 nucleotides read TGTGCCAGCAGTTTTTATAGGCGGGAGGGCCGGGGAGAGCAGTACTTC.

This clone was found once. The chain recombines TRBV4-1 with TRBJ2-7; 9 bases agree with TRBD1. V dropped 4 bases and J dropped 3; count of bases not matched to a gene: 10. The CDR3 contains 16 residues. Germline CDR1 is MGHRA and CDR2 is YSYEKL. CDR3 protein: CASSLLPRDRDYEQYF. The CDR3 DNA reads TGCGCCAGCAGCCTCTTACCCCGGGACAGGGACTACGAGCAGTACTTC.

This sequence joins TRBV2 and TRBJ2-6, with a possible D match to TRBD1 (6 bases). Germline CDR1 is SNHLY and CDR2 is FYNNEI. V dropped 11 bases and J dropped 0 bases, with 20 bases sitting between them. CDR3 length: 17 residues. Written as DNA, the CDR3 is TGTGCCCGTGACGGACAGAGAACTCCCTCTGGGGCCAACGTCCTGACTTTC. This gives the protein CARDGQRTPSGANVLTF.

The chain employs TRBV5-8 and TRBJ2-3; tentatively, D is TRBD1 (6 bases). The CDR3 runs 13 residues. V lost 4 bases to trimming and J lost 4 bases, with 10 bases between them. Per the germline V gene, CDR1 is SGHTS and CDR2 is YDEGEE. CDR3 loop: CASSLDRSDTQYF. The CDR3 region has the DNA TGTGCCAGCAGCCTTGACAGGTCAGATACGCAGTATTTT. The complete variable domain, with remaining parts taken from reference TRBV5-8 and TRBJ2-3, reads EAGVTQSPTHLIKTRGQQATLRCSPISGHTSVYWYQQALGLGLQFLLWYDEGEERNRGNFPPRFSGRQFPNYSSELNVNALELEDSALYLCASSLDRSDTQYFGPGTRLTVL.

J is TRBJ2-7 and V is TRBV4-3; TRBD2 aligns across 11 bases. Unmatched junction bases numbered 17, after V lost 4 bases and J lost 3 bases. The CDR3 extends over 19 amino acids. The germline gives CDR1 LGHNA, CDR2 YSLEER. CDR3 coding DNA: TGCGCCAGCAGCCCTGAACTCAGCCCGACTAGCGGGGACGACTACGAGCAGTACTTC. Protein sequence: CASSPELSPTSGDDYEQYF.

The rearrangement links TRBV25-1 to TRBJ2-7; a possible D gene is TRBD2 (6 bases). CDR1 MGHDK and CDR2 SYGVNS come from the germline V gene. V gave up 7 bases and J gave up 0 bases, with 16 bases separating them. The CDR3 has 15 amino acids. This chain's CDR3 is CASTPADGSSYEQYF. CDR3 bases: TGTGCCAGCACCCCCGCGGACGGGAGCTCCTACGAGCAGTACTTC.

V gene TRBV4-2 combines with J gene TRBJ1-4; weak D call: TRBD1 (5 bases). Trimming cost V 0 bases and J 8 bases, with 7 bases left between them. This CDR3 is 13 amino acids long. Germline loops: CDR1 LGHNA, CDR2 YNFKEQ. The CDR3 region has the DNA TGTGCCAGCAGCCAAGAGGGACTGGAAAAACTGTTTTTT. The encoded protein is CASSQEGLEKLFF.

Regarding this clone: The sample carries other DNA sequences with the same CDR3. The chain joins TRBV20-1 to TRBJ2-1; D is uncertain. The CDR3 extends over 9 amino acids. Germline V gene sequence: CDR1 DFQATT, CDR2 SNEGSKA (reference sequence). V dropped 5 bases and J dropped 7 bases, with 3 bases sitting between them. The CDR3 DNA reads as TGCAGTGCTTCTAATGAGCAGTTCTTC. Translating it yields CSASNEQFF.

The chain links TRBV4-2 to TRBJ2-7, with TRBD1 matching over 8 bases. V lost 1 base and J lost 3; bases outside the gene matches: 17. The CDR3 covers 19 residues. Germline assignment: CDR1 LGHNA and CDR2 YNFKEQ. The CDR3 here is CASSQALQTLWTGSYEQYF. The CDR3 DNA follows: TGTGCCAGCAGCCAAGCCCTGCAAACCCTCTGGACAGGGAGCTACGAGCAGTACTTC.

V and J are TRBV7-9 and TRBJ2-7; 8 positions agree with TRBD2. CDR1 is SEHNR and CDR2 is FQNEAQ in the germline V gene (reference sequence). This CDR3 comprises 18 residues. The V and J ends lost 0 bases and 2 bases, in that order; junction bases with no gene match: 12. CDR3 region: CASSLAGGLAGLTYEQYF. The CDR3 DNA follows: TGTGCCAGCAGCTTAGCTGGGGGTCTAGCGGGCCTCACCTACGAGCAGTACTTC.